Below are 3 T cell receptor beta chains sequenced from a single sample in a study of radiation and T cells in renal cell carcinoma. Profiled with immunoSEQ multiplex PCR; TCRdb holds only in-frame clones, not every one. The sample includes around 20,000 clones, 59% seen only once; the top ten take about 30%. The treatment: treatment-naive control, cytoreductive nephrectomy. The input for sequencing was tumor tissue, taken from a patient whose treatment was nephrectomy without radiotherapy. These receptors came from a man in his forties or fifties with renal cell carcinoma.

V gene TRBV19 combines with J gene TRBJ1-5; D is perhaps TRBD1 (6 bases). Trimming cost V 3 bases and J 1 base, with 10 bases left between them. This CDR3 has 15 residues. The germline gives CDR1 LNHDA, CDR2 SQIVND (reference sequence). This CDR3 is CASSMWQGSNQPQHF. CDR3 bases: TGTGCCAGTAGTATGTGGCAGGGGAGCAATCAGCCCCAGCATTTT.

The rearrangement uses TRBV9 and TRBJ2-7; 8 bases are a match to TRBD1. J gave up 2 bases and V 4 bases, and 14 bases lay outside the gene matches. The CDR3 has 17 amino acids. The germline gives CDR1 SGDLS, CDR2 YYNGEE. In DNA, the CDR3 is TGTGCCAGCAGCCCTTATTTAATGGGGACAGGACCCTACGAGCAGTACTTC. This encodes CASSPYLMGTGPYEQYF.

This clone showed up just a few times. The J gene is TRBJ1-2, the V gene TRBV6-1, with D unclear. Germline CDR1 is MNHNS and CDR2 is SASEGT. Trimming left V 3 bases short and J 6 bases short, with 8 bases between. This CDR3 region has 12 residues. CDR3: CASSEGRNGYTF. CDR3 nucleotides: TGTGCCAGCAGTGAGGGTCGTAATGGCTACACCTTC.